The entry below describes one TCR beta chain. Its antigen is currently unknown. This sample stems from a study of T cells after yellow fever vaccination. Template-switching 5'RACE yielded the TCR cDNA; a universal primer site and UMIs were added in the process. One entry per CDR3 protein results from TCRdb running MiXCR on the 5' RACE reads. The table records about 330,000 distinct CDR3 sequences, about 6.9% of them present only once. Broader study findings: Detected again after the booster were most primary-vaccination clones, at approximately 95% CD4 and roughly 88% CD8. Few clonotypes appeared in both CD4 and CD8 compartments.

The CDR3 is made up of 14 amino acids. The ends were cut back, 7 bases at V and 2 bases at J, with 13 bases in the middle. Per germline, CDR1 MNHNS and CDR2 SASEGT. This sequence originates from a man younger than 35 who received the YFV17D yellow fever vaccine. The sample consisted of PBMCs, taken roughly 47 days after the first yellow fever vaccination. The rearrangement uses TRBV6-1 and TRBJ2-3, with D uncertain. The CDR3 nucleotides read TGTGCCAGCAACAGTGGACGAAACACAGATACGCAGTATTTT. Its protein product is CASNSGRNTDTQYF.